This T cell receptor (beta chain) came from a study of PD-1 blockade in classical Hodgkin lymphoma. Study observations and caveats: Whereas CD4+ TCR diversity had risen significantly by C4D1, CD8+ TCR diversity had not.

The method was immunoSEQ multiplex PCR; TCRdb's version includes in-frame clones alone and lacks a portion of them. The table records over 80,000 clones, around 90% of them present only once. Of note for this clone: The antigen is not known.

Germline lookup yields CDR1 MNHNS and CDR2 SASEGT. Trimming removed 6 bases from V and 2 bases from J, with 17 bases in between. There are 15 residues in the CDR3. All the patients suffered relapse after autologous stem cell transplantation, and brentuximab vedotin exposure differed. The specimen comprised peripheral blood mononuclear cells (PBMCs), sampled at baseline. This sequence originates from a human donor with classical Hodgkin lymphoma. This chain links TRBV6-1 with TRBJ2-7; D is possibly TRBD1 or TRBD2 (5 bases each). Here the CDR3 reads CASRMNWDGAYEQYF. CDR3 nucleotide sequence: TGTGCCAGCAGAATGAATTGGGACGGAGCCTACGAGCAGTACTTC.